The next 30 T cell receptor beta chains were all read from a single sample in a study of blood T cell repertoires in COVID-19. Repertoires were generated with immunoSEQ multiplex PCR, while TCRdb's copy carries only in-frame clones and drops some. Here the sample spans some 97,000 clones, 75% to 95% being singletons. The sequenced sample was peripheral blood. These receptors all come from a man in his sixties with acute or convalescent COVID-19.

The V gene is TRBV10-3, the J gene TRBJ1-2; D is possibly TRBD1 (5 bases). This CDR3 spans 15 amino acids. Germline CDR1 is ENHRY and CDR2 is SYGVKD. V shed 6 bases and J shed 4 bases, with 18 bases lying between them. The CDR3 loop is CAIRESGGESYGYTF. The DNA for the CDR3 is TGTGCCATCAGAGAGAGTGGGGGGGAATCCTATGGCTACACCTTC.

V and J are TRBV4-2 and TRBJ1-5; 7 nucleotides agree with TRBD1. The CDR3 spans 17 residues. CDR1 is LGHNA and CDR2 is YNFKEQ in the germline V gene. Trimming cost V 6 bases and J 6 bases; bases outside gene matches: 17. The CDR3 region has the DNA TGTGCCAGCAGTTCTCTAAGTAGGGCCAGGGGGATTCAGCCCCAGCATTTT. Translation gives CASSSLSRARGIQPQHF.

The chain carries TRBV19 and TRBJ1-2; maybe TRBD1 (6 bases). V dropped 6 bases and J dropped 0 bases, with 8 bases sitting between them. Germline CDR1 reads LNHDA; CDR2 reads SQIVND (reference sequence). This CDR3 is built from 13 residues. CDR3 DNA sequence: TGTGCCAGTAGGGACAGCACTAACTATGGCTACACCTTC. As protein: CASRDSTNYGYTF.

This sequence joins TRBV30 and TRBJ1-1, with TRBD1 identical over 8 bases. The CDR3 is 17 amino acids. Germline CDR1 and CDR2: GTSNPN and SVGIG (reference sequence). J gave up 3 bases and V 2 bases, and 14 bases lay outside the gene matches. The CDR3 DNA is TGTGCCTGGAGTCCATCCCGGACAGGGTTTATGCACACTGAAGCTTTCTTT. The encoded protein is CAWSPSRTGFMHTEAFF.

The V gene is TRBV6-6, the J gene TRBJ1-2; 7 positions agree with TRBD1. Germline CDR1 is MNHNY and CDR2 is SVGAGI (reference sequence). This CDR3 has 15 residues. The trim removed 5 bases at V and 7 bases at J, leaving 13 bases unmatched. The CDR3 DNA reads TGTGCCAGCAGTACCCCGGGACAGAGGGTGGGTGGCTACACCTTC. Amino acids: CASSTPGQRVGGYTF.

The V gene is TRBV20-1, the J gene TRBJ1-3; no clear D gene. The CDR3 covers 14 residues. V lost 5 bases, J lost 1 base, and 12 bases lay in between. Germline assignment: CDR1 DFQATT and CDR2 SNEGSKA (reference sequence). The CDR3 loop reads CSARDSRSGNTIYF. Written as DNA, the CDR3 is TGCAGTGCTCGTGACTCACGGTCTGGAAACACCATATATTTT.

The J gene is TRBJ2-7, the V gene TRBV27, with a tentative D call TRBD2 (5 bases). With 6 bases removed from V and 6 bases from J, the gap between germline ends came to 21 bases. This CDR3 is 15 amino acids long. Germline CDR1 MNHEY, CDR2 SMNVEV (reference sequence). The CDR3 sequence is CASSPKGRGRFEQYF. The CDR3 DNA reads as TGTGCCAGCAGCCCAAAAGGCCGAGGGCGTTTCGAGCAGTACTTC.

The CDR3 sequence: CASSLLTQGLSREKLFF. The CDR3 DNA reads TGTGCCAGCAGCCTACTGACCCAGGGGCTAAGTCGTGAAAAACTGTTTTTT. The J gene is TRBJ1-4, the V gene TRBV7-9, with D possibly being TRBD1 (6 bases). V lost 5 bases and J 7 bases, leaving 23 bases between the germline ends. There are 17 residues in the CDR3. Germline-derived CDR1 and CDR2 are SEHNR and FQNEAQ (reference sequence).

J is TRBJ1-2 and V is TRBV6-5, with 8 bases matching TRBD1. This CDR3 contains 15 residues. Germline V gene lookup returns CDR1 MNHEY and CDR2 SVGAGI. J was trimmed by 4 bases and V by 5 bases; bases with no gene match: 9. In DNA form, the CDR3 reads TGTGCCAGCAGTCCCCGGGACAGGTTGATCTATGGCTACACCTTC. Protein: CASSPRDRLIYGYTF.

The chain has TRBV2 and TRBJ1-2; 7 bases align to TRBD1. The germline CDR1 and CDR2 sequences are SNHLY and FYNNEI. J gave up 8 bases and V 1 base, and 4 bases lay outside the gene matches. CDR3 size: 13 residues. CDR3 nucleotides: TGTGCCAGCAGTGAAGGACAGGGTGGAGGCTACACCTTC. This encodes CASSEGQGGGYTF.

This sequence joins TRBV3-1 (or the pseudogene TRBV3-2) and TRBJ1-6; D gene unclear. From germline, CDR1 is LGHDT and CDR2 YNNKEL (reference sequence). This CDR3 is 13 amino acids long. Trimming left V 0 bases short and J 9 bases short, with 6 bases between. Here the CDR3 reads CASSQETGSPLHF. The CDR3 DNA sequence: TGTGCCAGCAGCCAAGAAACGGGTTCACCCCTCCACTTT.

This clone has just one count. The genes are TRBV6-5 and TRBJ1-5; 8 positions agree with TRBD1. Germline values: CDR1 MNHEY, CDR2 SVGAGI. The junction had 2 bases not matched to a gene; V was cut back by 4 bases and J by 6 bases. The CDR3 sequence is 13 residues long. This CDR3 is CASSSGGGQPQHF. The CDR3 DNA reads as TGTGCCAGCAGTTCAGGGGGCGGTCAGCCCCAGCATTTT.

A few counts support this clone. The V and J genes are TRBV7-7 and TRBJ1-2; D remains ambiguous. The CDR3 runs to 20 residues. Germline V lookup: CDR1 SSHAT, CDR2 FNYEAQ (reference sequence). V was clipped by 2 bases and J by 4 bases, with 29 bases between them. The chain's CDR3 is CASSLNPLLRRAPLGYGYTF. As DNA, the CDR3 is TGTGCCAGCAGCTTAAATCCCCTTCTCAGGAGGGCCCCACTAGGCTATGGCTACACCTTC.

The V gene is TRBV19, the J gene TRBJ1-5; TRBD1 is a possible D gene (6 bases). Trimming pared 10 bases from V and 6 bases from J, leaving 22 bases between. Germline CDR1 and CDR2: LNHDA and SQIVND (reference sequence). This CDR3 is built from 15 residues. Here the CDR3 DNA reads TGTGCCACCTCACCAGGGGTACGGGGCATTCAGCCCCAGCATTTT. This codes for CATSPGVRGIQPQHF.

The genes are TRBV5-4 and TRBJ2-2; tentative D call: TRBD2 (7 bases). Germline CDR1 reads SGHNT; CDR2 reads YYREEE (reference sequence). With 5 bases removed from V and 5 bases from J, the gap between germline ends came to 19 bases. CDR3 length: 16 amino acids. The CDR3 DNA sequence: TGTGCCAGCAGTCCCTCAACAGGGAGGGAAACCGGGGAGCTGTTTTTT. It yields the protein CASSPSTGRETGELFF.

J is TRBJ2-3 and V is TRBV5-4, with D perhaps TRBD1 (6 bases). Trimming left V 0 bases short and J 7 bases short, with 9 bases between. The CDR3 loop spans 13 amino acids. The germline CDR1 and CDR2 sequences are SGHNT and YYREEE (reference sequence). The CDR3 DNA reads TGTGCCAGCAGCTTGGCAGGGGAATATACGCAGTATTTT. It encodes CASSLAGEYTQYF.

Written as DNA, the CDR3 is TGTGCCAGCACCGGGGACACCGGGGAGCTGTTTTTT. Translation: CASTGDTGELFF. The gene calls are TRBV12-3 or TRBV12-4 and TRBJ2-2; a possible D gene is TRBD2 (5 bases). The V gene lost 7 bases and the J gene lost 3 bases, with 6 bases spanning the gap. The CDR3 contains 12 residues.

This sequence joins TRBV4-2 and TRBJ2-3; TRBD1 is a possible D gene (5 bases). The CDR3 has 13 residues. V shed 0 bases and J shed 10 bases, with 11 bases lying between them. From germline, CDR1 is LGHNA and CDR2 YNFKEQ. CDR3 sequence reads: CASSQDRGMAQYF. In DNA, the CDR3 is TGTGCCAGCAGCCAAGATAGGGGAATGGCGCAGTATTTT.

This chain uses TRBV7-6 with TRBJ1-1; 9 bases are shared with TRBD1. V lost 5 bases to trimming and J lost 0 bases; unmatched junction nucleotides: 10. The length of the CDR3 is 17 residues. CDR1 and CDR2 (germline): SGHVS, FNYEAQ. CDR3 loop: CASSGPTGGRVNTEAFF. The CDR3 DNA is TGTGCCAGCAGCGGACCTACAGGGGGCCGGGTGAACACTGAAGCTTTCTTT. Full variable domain (rest looked up from reference TRBV7-6 and TRBJ1-1): GAGVSQSPRYKVTKRGQDVALRCDPISGHVSLYWYRQALGQGPEFLTYFNYEAQQDKSGLPNDRFSAERPEGSISTLTIQRTEQRDSAMYRCASSGPTGGRVNTEAFFGQGTRLTVV.

The chain has TRBV12-3 or TRBV12-4 and TRBJ1-2, with TRBD1 matching 7 bases. V was pared by 1 base and J by 5 bases, with 1 base of the junction left unmatched. The CDR3 length is 13 residues. CDR3 sequence: CASSLDRGYGYTF. The CDR3 DNA reads TGTGCCAGCAGTTTAGACAGGGGTTATGGCTACACCTTC.

This clone was seen a single time. J is TRBJ1-2 and V is TRBV5-1, with D perhaps matching TRBD1 (6 bases). The CDR3 totals 17 residues. Germline values: CDR1 SGHRS, CDR2 YFSETQ. The V end lost 4 bases, the J end lost 0 bases, and 19 bases lay between the germline ends. The CDR3 DNA reads as TGCGCCAGCAGCGGGGTCGTGGGGGCCCCTTCTAACTATGGCTACACCTTC. Its protein product is CASSGVVGAPSNYGYTF.

The chain carries TRBV7-8 and TRBJ1-6; TRBD1 matches 7 bases. Trimming took 4 bases from V and 8 from J; bases not matched to a gene: 5. Germline lookup yields CDR1 SGHVS and CDR2 FQNEAQ. The CDR3 totals 14 residues. CDR3 bases: TGTGCCAGCAGCTCCGGGACAGCCGATTCACCCCTCCACTTT. It translates to CASSSGTADSPLHF. Combining the CDR3 with reference TRBV7-8 and TRBJ1-6 gives the whole variable domain GAGVSQSPRYKVAKRGQDVALRCDPISGHVSLFWYQQALGQGPEFLTYFQNEAQLDKSGLPSDRFFAERPEGSVSTLKIQRTQQEDSAVYLCASSSGTADSPLHFGNGTRLTVT.

This chain connects TRBV7-2 to TRBJ1-5; D possibly corresponds to TRBD1 (6 bases). Trimming removed 6 bases at V and 4 bases at J, with 10 bases between. The CDR3 sequence is 13 residues long. Germline V gives CDR1 SGHTA, CDR2 FQGNSA. Here the CDR3 reads CASSQGWNQPQHF. In DNA, the CDR3 is TGTGCCAGCAGTCAGGGGTGGAATCAGCCCCAGCATTTT.

This chain joins TRBV11-2 and TRBJ2-7; 7 bases align to TRBD1. CDR1 is SGHAT and CDR2 is FQNNGV in the germline V gene. There are 15 residues in the CDR3. Trimming cost V 1 base and J 3 bases; bases outside gene matches: 6. The CDR3 loop reads CASSLGTGVVYEQYF. CDR3 nucleotide sequence: TGTGCCAGCAGCTTAGGAACAGGGGTTGTCTACGAGCAGTACTTC.

This sequence joins TRBV5-4 and TRBJ1-4; 8 bases are shared with TRBD1. Germline lookup yields CDR1 SGHNT and CDR2 YYREEE (reference sequence). Losses at the gene ends were 4 bases for V and 8 bases for J; bases not matched to a gene: 7. CDR3 size: 14 residues. The CDR3 region has the DNA TGTGCCAGCAGCACCGGACAGGGTAAAGAAAAACTGTTTTTT. As protein: CASSTGQGKEKLFF. The whole variable domain, remainder taken from reference TRBV5-4 and TRBJ1-4, is ETGVTQSPTHLIKTRGQQVTLRCSSQSGHNTVSWYQQALGQGPQFIFQYYREEENGRGNFPPRFSGLQFPNYSSELNVNALELDDSALYLCASSTGQGKEKLFFGSGTQLSVL.

V usage is TRBV30 and J usage is TRBJ2-4, with 8 bases that match TRBD1. The CDR3 extends over 13 amino acids. The germline V gene has CDR1 GTSNPN and CDR2 SVGIG (reference sequence). The V and J ends lost 4 bases and 6 bases, in that order; junction bases with no gene match: 5. The CDR3: CAWKVQGGNIQYF. The CDR3 DNA reads as TGTGCCTGGAAGGTACAGGGGGGAAACATTCAGTACTTC.

This clone was seen only once. The chain has TRBV6-1 and TRBJ2-2, with D uncertain. CDR3 length equals 17 residues. Trimming removed 1 base from V and 1 base from J, with 13 bases in between. CDR1 and CDR2 (germline): MNHNS, SASEGT. CDR3 amino acids: CASSEVALGGNTGELFF. CDR3 coding DNA: TGTGCCAGCAGTGAAGTAGCTCTTGGTGGGAACACCGGGGAGCTGTTTTTT.

The chain carries TRBV7-8 and TRBJ2-1; 8 bases line up with TRBD2. This CDR3 spans 14 amino acids. V gave up 4 bases and J gave up 6 bases; unmatched junction bases: 5. From germline, CDR1 is SGHVS and CDR2 FQNEAQ. The CDR3 loop is CASSSGTSSNEQFF. CDR3 bases: TGTGCCAGCAGCTCTGGGACTAGTTCCAATGAGCAGTTCTTC.

This clone was seen a handful of times. V gene TRBV10-3 combines with J gene TRBJ2-5, with TRBD1 identical over 7 bases. The junction had 13 bases not matched to a gene; V was cut back by 4 bases and J by 5 bases. This CDR3 contains 16 residues. The germline V gene encodes CDR1 ENHRY and CDR2 SYGVKD. In nucleotides, the CDR3 is TGTGCCATCAGTGTCCAACCCCCGACAGGGATCGAGACCCAGTACTTC. It specifies CAISVQPPTGIETQYF.

This chain joins TRBV12-3 or TRBV12-4 and TRBJ2-5; D uncertain. Trimming stripped 3 bases from V and 5 bases from J, with 4 bases between. This CDR3 has 11 residues. The CDR3 DNA is TGTGCCAGCAGTTTGGAGGAGACCCAGTACTTC. The encoded protein is CASSLEETQYF.